The T cell receptor (beta chain) described here comes from a study of human T cells and chemical hapten exposure. This clonotype was recorded at least ten times. Its antigen is undetermined. Whole-study findings and limits: Following DPC sensitization, TCRs present above 1 in 1000 frequency showed no change.

Using its own MiXCR run on the RACE reads, TCRdb lists one record per CDR3 protein. The sample comprises 87,000 or so distinct CDR3 sequences, about 8.9% of which are singletons, and less than 4.5% rests with the top ten. This sample's time point: pre-sensitization, week 0. Treatment given: therapeutic diphenylcyclopropenone sensitization with weekly scalp DPC. V lost 0 bases and J lost 5, with 14 bases in between. The length of the CDR3 is 16 residues. In germline, CDR1 is SGHTA, CDR2 FQGTGA. This specimen consisted of whole blood, obtained in connection with sensitization to the hapten diphenylcyclopropenone (DPC). The chain combines TRBV7-3 with TRBJ2-1; D assignment may be TRBD1 or TRBD2 (5 bases each). The TCR comes from a woman between 35 and 50 years old with alopecia areata. Some clones in this sample may be carry-over from other donors' samples. CDR3 DNA: TGTGCCAGCAGCTTAACCCGTCGGGGCTACGACAATGAGCAGTTCTTC. Protein: CASSLTRRGYDNEQFF.